This T cell receptor (beta chain) comes out of a study of OX40 agonist ivuxolimab in advanced cancers. Germline V CDR1 and CDR2: MDHEN, SYDVKM. V shed 6 bases, J shed 2 bases, and the junction held 7 bases outside the gene matches. The CDR3 has 15 amino acids. Blood samples were obtained at baseline, cycle 4 day 1, and cycle 7 day 1. Sequencing used immunoSEQ multiplex PCR; TCRdb keeps in-frame clones, though not all of them. The sample lists under 100,000 clones; nearly 90% were seen once. This rearrangement joins TRBV28 to TRBJ1-5; the match to TRBD1 covers 7 bases. The material sequenced was CD4+ or CD8+ T cells sorted from blood, taken in a trial of the OX40 agonist ivuxolimab. The clonotype comes from an adult with an advanced solid tumor such as melanoma, head and neck, liver or kidney cancer. As DNA, the CDR3 is TGTGCCAGCAGCTTCCAGGGACAGCGCAATCAGCCCCAGCATTTT. Its protein is CASSFQGQRNQPQHF.